This T cell receptor beta chain was found in a study of identical twins. Whole-study results and caveats: Weaker excess sharing between twins was seen in beta out-of-frame sequences. Out-of-frame alpha sequences shared by twins showed excess low generation probability.

Template switching supplied a universal primer site; unique molecular identifiers were carried on the cDNA. TCRdb re-analysed the 5' RACE reads in MiXCR, keeping a single row per CDR3 protein. The table has about 240,000 distinct CDR3 sequences, under 12% seen once. Healthy Caucasians made up all donors. This clonotype was found many times. Antigen specificity is unknown. Germline-derived CDR1 and CDR2 are GTSNPN and SVGIG (reference sequence). The CDR3 length is 12 residues. The V gene lost 3 bases and the J gene lost 7 bases, with 10 bases spanning the gap. Sequenced input: memory T cells sorted from blood. This clonotype was sampled from a man aged 50-60 years in good health. The V gene is TRBV30, the J gene TRBJ2-1; D gene uncertain. The CDR3 spells CAWSFSHNEQFF. The CDR3 DNA reads as TGTGCCTGGAGCTTCAGCCATAATGAGCAGTTCTTC.